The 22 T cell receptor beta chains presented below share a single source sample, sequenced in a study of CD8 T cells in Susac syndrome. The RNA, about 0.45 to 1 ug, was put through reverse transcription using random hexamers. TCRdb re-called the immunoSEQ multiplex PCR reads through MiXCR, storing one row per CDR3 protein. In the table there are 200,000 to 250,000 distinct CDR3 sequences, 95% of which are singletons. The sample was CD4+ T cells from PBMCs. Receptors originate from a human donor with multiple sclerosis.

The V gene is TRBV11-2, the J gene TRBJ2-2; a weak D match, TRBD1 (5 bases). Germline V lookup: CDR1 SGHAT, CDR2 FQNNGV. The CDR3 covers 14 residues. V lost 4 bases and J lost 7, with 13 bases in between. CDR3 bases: TGTGCCAGCAGCTGGGAAGGGGCCGGCGGGGAGCTGTTTTTT. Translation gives CASSWEGAGGELFF.

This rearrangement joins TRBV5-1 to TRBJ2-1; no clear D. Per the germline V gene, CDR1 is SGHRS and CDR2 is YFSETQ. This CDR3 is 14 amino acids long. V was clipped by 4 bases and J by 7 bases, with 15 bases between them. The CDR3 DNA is TGCGCCAGCAGCCCGGATAGCAGAACTAATGAGCAGTTCTTC. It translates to CASSPDSRTNEQFF.

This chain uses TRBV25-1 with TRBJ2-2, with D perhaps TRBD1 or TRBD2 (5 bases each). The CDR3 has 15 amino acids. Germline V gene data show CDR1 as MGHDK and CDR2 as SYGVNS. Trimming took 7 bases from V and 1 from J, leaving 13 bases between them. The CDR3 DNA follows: TGTGCCAGCAATCAAGGGACGGGGAACACCGGGGAGCTGTTTTTT. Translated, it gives CASNQGTGNTGELFF.

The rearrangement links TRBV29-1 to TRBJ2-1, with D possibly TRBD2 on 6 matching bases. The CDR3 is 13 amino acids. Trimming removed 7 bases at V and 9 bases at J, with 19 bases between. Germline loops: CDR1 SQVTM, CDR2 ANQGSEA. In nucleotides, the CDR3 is TGCAGCGGAGACACTCACCGTAGCGGTGAGCAGTTCTTC. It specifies CSGDTHRSGEQFF.

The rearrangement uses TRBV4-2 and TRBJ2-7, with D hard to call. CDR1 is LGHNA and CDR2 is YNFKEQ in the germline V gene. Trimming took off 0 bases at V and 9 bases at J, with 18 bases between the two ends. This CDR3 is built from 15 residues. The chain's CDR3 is CASSQDRAVPRGQYF. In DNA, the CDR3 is TGTGCCAGCAGCCAAGATCGTGCGGTCCCTCGAGGGCAGTACTTC.

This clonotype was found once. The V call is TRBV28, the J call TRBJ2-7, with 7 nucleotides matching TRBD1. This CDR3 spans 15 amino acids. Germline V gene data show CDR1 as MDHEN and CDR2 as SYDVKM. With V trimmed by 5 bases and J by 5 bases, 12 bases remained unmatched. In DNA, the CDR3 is TGTGCCAGCAGTCCAATGACAGGGCTGGTCAACGAGCAGTACTTC. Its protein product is CASSPMTGLVNEQYF. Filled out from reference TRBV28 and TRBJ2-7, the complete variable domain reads DVKVTQSSRYLVKRTGEKVFLECVQDMDHENMFWYRQDPGLGLRLIYFSYDVKMKEKGDIPEGYSVSREKKERFSLILESASTNQTSMYLCASSPMTGLVNEQYFGPGTRLTVT.

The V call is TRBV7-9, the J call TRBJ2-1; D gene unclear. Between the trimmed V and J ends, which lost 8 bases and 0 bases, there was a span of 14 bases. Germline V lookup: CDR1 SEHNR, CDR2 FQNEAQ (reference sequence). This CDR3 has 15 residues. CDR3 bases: TGTGCCAGCCAATCCCTAACGGCCTCCTACAATGAGCAGTTCTTC. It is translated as CASQSLTASYNEQFF.

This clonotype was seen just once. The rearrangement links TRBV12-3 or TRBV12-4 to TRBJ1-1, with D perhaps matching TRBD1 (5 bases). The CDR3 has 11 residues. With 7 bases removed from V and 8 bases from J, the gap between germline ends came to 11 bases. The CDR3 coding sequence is TGTGCCAGCATTCTAAGACAGGAAGCTTTCTTT. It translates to CASILRQEAFF.

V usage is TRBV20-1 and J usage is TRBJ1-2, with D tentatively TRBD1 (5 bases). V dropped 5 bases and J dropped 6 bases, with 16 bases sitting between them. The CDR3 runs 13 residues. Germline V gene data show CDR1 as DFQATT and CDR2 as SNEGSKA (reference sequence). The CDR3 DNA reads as TGCAGTGCTGAGGGCAGGGCAGGAGATGGCTACACCTTC. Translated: CSAEGRAGDGYTF.

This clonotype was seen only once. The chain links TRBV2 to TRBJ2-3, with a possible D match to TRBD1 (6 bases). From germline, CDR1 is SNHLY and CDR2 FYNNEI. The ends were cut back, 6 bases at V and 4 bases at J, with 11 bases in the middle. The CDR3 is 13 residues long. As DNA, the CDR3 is TGTGCCAGCAGGGAGACAGGCTCAGATACGCAGTATTTT. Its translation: CASRETGSDTQYF. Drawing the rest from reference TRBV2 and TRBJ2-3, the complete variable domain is EPEVTQTPSHQVTQMGQEVILRCVPISNHLYFYWYRQILGQKVEFLVSFYNNEISEKSEIFDDQFSVERPDGSNFTLKIRSTKLEDSAMYFCASRETGSDTQYFGPGTRLTVL.

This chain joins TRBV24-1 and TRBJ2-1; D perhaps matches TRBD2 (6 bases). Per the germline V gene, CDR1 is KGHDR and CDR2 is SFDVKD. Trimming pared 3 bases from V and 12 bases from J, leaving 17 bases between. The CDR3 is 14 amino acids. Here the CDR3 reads CATSDTPGGAGQFF. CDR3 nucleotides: TGTGCCACCAGTGATACACCCGGCGGGGCTGGGCAGTTCTTC.

In DNA form, the CDR3 reads TGTGCCAGCAGCCACACCCGGGACAGTCGCTCCTACGAGCAGTACTTC. The encoded protein is CASSHTRDSRSYEQYF. The V gene is TRBV3-1, the J gene TRBJ2-7, with 7 positions matching TRBD1. Germline lookup yields CDR1 LGHDT and CDR2 YNNKEL (reference sequence). J lost 0 bases, V lost 3 bases, and 8 bases had no gene match. This CDR3 spans 16 amino acids.

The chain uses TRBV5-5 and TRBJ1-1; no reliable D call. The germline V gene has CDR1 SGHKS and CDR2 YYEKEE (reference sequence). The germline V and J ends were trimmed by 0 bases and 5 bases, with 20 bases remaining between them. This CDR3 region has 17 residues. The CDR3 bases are TGTGCCAGCAGCTTGGTCTATTTCCTACTCCCGAATACTGAAGCTTTCTTT. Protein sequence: CASSLVYFLLPNTEAFF. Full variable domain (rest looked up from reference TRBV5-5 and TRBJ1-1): DAGVTQSPTHLIKTRGQQVTLRCSPISGHKSVSWYQQVLGQGPQFIFQYYEKEERGRGNFPDRFSARQFPNYSSELNVNALLLGDSALYLCASSLVYFLLPNTEAFFGQGTRLTVV.

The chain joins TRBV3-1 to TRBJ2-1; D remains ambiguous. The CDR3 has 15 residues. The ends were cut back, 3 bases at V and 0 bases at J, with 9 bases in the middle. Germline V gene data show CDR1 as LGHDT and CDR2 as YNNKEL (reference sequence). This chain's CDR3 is CASSHLGSSYNEQFF. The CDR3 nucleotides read TGTGCCAGCAGCCATTTGGGTAGCTCCTACAATGAGCAGTTCTTC.

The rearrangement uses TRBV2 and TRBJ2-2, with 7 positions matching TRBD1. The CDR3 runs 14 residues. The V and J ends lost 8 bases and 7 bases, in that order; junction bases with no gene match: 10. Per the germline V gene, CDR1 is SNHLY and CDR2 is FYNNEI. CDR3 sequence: CASERQGSSGELFF. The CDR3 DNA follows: TGTGCCAGCGAAAGACAGGGAAGTAGCGGGGAGCTGTTTTTT.

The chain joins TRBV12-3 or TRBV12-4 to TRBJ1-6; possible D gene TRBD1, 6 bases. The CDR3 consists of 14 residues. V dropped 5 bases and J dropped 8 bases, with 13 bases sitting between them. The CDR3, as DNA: TGTGCCAGCAGTCCACAAGGGGGATATTCACCCCTCCACTTT. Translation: CASSPQGGYSPLHF.

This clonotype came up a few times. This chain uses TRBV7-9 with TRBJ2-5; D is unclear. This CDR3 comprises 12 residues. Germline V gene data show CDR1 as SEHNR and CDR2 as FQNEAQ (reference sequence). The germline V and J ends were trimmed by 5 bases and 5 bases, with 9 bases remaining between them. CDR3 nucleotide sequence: TGTGCCAGCAGCCCCACTCGGGAGACCCAGTACTTC. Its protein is CASSPTRETQYF. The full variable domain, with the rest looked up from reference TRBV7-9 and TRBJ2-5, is DTGVSQNPRHKITKRGQNVTFRCDPISEHNRLYWYRQTLGQGPEFLTYFQNEAQLEKSRLLSDRFSAERPKGSFSTLEIQRTEQGDSAMYLCASSPTRETQYFGPGTRLLVL.

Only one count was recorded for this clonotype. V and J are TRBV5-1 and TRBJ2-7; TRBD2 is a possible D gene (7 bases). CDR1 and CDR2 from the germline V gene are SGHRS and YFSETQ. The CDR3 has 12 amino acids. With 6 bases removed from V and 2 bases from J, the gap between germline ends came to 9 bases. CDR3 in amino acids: CASKRDTYEQYF. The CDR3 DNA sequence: TGCGCCAGCAAGCGGGACACCTACGAGCAGTACTTC.

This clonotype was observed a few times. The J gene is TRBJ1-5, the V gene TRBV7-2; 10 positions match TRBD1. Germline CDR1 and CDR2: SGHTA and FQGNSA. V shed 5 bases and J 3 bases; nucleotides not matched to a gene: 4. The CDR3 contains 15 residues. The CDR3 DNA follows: TGTGCCAGCAGCCCCGGGACAGGGGACAATCAGCCCCAGCATTTT. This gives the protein CASSPGTGDNQPQHF.

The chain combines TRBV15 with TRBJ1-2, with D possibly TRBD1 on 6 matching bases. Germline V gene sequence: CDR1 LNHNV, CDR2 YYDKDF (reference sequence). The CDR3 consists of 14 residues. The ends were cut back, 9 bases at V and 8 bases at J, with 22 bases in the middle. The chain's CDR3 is CATSRTGRFGGYTF. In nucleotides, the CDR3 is TGTGCCACTTCGCGAACAGGGAGGTTTGGGGGCTACACCTTC.

CDR3 loop: CSAYRVGEQYF. CDR3 nucleotides: TGCAGTGCGTACAGGGTTGGGGAGCAGTACTTC. The chain has TRBV20-1 and TRBJ2-7; maybe TRBD1 (6 bases). In germline, CDR1 is DFQATT, CDR2 SNEGSKA (reference sequence). V lost 6 bases to trimming and J lost 7 bases, with 13 bases between them. This CDR3 is 11 amino acids long.

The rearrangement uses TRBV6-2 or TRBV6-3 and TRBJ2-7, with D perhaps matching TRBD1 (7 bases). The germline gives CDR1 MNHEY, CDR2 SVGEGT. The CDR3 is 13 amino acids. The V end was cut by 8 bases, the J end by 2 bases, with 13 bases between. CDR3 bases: TGTGCCAGCCAGGGGGGTATGACCTACGAGCAGTACTTC. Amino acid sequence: CASQGGMTYEQYF.